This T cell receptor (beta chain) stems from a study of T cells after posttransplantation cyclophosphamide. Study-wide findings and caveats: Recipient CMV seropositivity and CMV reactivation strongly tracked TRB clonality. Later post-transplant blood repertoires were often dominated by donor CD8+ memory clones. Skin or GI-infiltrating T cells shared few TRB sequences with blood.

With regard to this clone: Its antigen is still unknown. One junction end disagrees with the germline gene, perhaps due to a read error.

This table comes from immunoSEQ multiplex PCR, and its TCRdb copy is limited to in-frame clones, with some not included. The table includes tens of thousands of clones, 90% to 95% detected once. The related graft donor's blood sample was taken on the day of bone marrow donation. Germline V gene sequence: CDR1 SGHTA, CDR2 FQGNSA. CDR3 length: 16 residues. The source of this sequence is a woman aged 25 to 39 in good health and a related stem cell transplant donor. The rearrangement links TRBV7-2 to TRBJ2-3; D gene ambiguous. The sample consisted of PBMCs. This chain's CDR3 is CASSVAMSSGTDTQYF. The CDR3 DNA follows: TGTGCCAGCAGCGTAGCTATGTCCTCTGGCACAGATACGCAGTATTTT.